A selection of T cell receptor beta chains follows, all from one sample in a study of cytomegalovirus exposure and HLA in healthy donors. The protocol was immunoSEQ multiplex PCR, while the TCRdb copy is restricted to in-frame clones and leaves out a portion. The profile shows 200,000 or so clones, 84% of them singletons. The specimen sequenced was PBMCs. The receptors here all came from a woman under 40 in good health and CMV-seropositive. Both conserved end residues are part of each CDR3. The order of the fields is D gene, clone size, J gene, V gene, CDR3 DNA, CDR3 protein. A D gene is named only where the DNA matches it firmly. Size values are once, few and many counts, or a class for expanded clones, and some rows have none.

TRBD2 once TRBJ2-7 TRBV27 TGTGCCAGCACGTCGGTTACTAGCGGGAGTTACGAGCAGTACTTC CASTSVTSGSYEQYF
TRBD1 once TRBJ2-7 TRBV11-2 TGTGCCAGCAGCGAAAGCTTAGGGACAGGGTACTGGGAGCAGTACTTC CASSESLGTGYWEQYF
. . TRBJ1-5 TRBV5-6 TGTGCCAGCAGCTCCGGGGAGGGCAATCAGCCCCAGCATTTT CASSSGEGNQPQHF
. . TRBJ1-1 TRBV5-5 TGTGCCAGCAGCTTAGGGGACACTGAAGCTTTCTTT CASSLGDTEAFF
. . TRBJ1-1 TRBV9 TGTGCCAGCAGCGCCGACAGAAACACTGAAGCTTTCTTT CASSADRNTEAFF
TRBD2 . TRBJ2-7 TRBV5-4 TGTGCCAGCAGCTCCGGACTAGCGGGACTCGACGAGCAGTACTTC CASSSGLAGLDEQYF
. . TRBJ2-7 TRBV21-1 TGTGCCAGCCCCTATCCTGCGCCCCGGGACGAGCAGTACTTC CASPYPAPRDEQYF
. . TRBJ2-7 TRBV27 TGTGCCAGCAGCCCAAACAGGAATGAGCAGTACTTC CASSPNRNEQYF
. . TRBJ1-2 TRBV5-6 TGTGCCAGCAGCTGGTGGCGGGAAGCTAACTATGGCTACACCTTC CASSWWREANYGYTF
. . TRBJ2-7 TRBV27 TGTGCCAGCAGTTTATACCCGCGGGACGCTCCCTACGAGCAGTACTTC CASSLYPRDAPYEQYF
. . TRBJ1-5 TRBV25-1 TGTGCCAGCAGTGTTCAGGGGAGTCAGCCCCAGCATTTT CASSVQGSQPQHF
. many TRBJ2-5 TRBV30 TGTGCCTGGAGACGGGAGCTGGAGACCCAGTACTTC CAWRRELETQYF
. . TRBJ2-2 TRBV4-1 TGCGCCAGCAGGACTACTGGAACCGGGGAGCTGTTTTTT CASRTTGTGELFF
TRBD2 . TRBJ2-7 TRBV25-1 TGTGCCAGCCGGGCTAGCGGGAGCTACGAGCAGTACTTC CASRASGSYEQYF
TRBD2 . TRBJ2-1 TRBV30 TGTGCCTGGAGTCAGGGACTAGCGGCGTACAATGAGCAGTTCTTC CAWSQGLAAYNEQFF
TRBD1 . TRBJ1-4 TRBV5-6 TGTGCCAGCAGCTATAAGGGACAGAGAAATGAAAAACTGTTTTTT CASSYKGQRNEKLFF
. . TRBJ1-4 TRBV15 TGTGCCACCAGCAGAGAAAATTCCGGGGGGGAAAAACTGTTTTTT CATSRENSGGEKLFF
TRBD1 . TRBJ1-2 TRBV6-6 TGTGCCAGCAGTTACGGGTTGGACAGGAGACACTATGGCTACACCTTC CASSYGLDRRHYGYTF
. . TRBJ1-5 TRBV5-1 TGCGCCAGCAGCTTACAGGGTCCCCATCAGCCCCAGCATTTT CASSLQGPHQPQHF
TRBD1 . TRBJ1-2 TRBV28 TGTGCCAGCAGGCGAAATCCGGGACAGGGGGCGCGGTACTATGGCTACACCTTC CASRRNPGQGARYYGYTF
TRBD1 . TRBJ2-2 TRBV27 TGTGCCAGCAGTTTATATCTGGGACAGGGCTACACCGGGGAGCTGTTTTTT CASSLYLGQGYTGELFF
. . TRBJ1-2 TRBV19 TGTGCCAGTAGTATTGGATTGAGGGCTCATGGCTACACCTTC CASSIGLRAHGYTF
. . TRBJ2-5 TRBV9 TGTGCCAGCAGCGCGGTCCCTAACAGGAACCAAGAGACCCAGTACTTC CASSAVPNRNQETQYF
TRBD2 . TRBJ2-1 TRBV7-3 TGTGCCAGCAGCCTGCAAACGGGAGGGCCGAAGTTCTTC CASSLQTGGPKFF
TRBD1 few TRBJ2-7 TRBV7-9 TGTGCCAGCAGCTCTGGGGGACAGGGCGAGCAGTACTTC CASSSGGQGEQYF
. . TRBJ2-2 TRBV4-1 TGCGCCAGCAGCCAATTCCTAGGCACCGGGGAGCTGTTTTTT CASSQFLGTGELFF
TRBD1 once TRBJ1-2 TRBV5-4 TGTGCCAGCAGCCCTAGGGACAGGGTTTCGACTGGCTACACCTTC CASSPRDRVSTGYTF
TRBD1 . TRBJ1-2 TRBV5-4 TGTGCCAGCAGCCCGGACAGGTATGGCTACACCTTC CASSPDRYGYTF
. . TRBJ1-4 TRBV30 TGTGCCCTGGATTCGGGTGTAGCAACTAATGAAAAACTGTTTTTT CALDSGVATNEKLFF
. . TRBJ1-2 TRBV6-1 TGTGCCAGCAGTGCTACGACAGGATCCGGTCCCTTC CASSATTGSGPF
TRBD1 . TRBJ1-2 TRBV29-1 TGCAGCGTTGCGGGAACGAACAGGGGTGATTATGGCTACACCTTC CSVAGTNRGDYGYTF
. . TRBJ1-2 TRBV21-1 TGTGCCAGCACCTTTAGGGGGAGGGTGGGCTATGGCTACACCTTC CASTFRGRVGYGYTF
TRBD2 . TRBJ2-5 TRBV7-6 TGTGCCAGCAGCCCCGGGGGGGTAACCCAGTACTTC CASSPGGVTQYF
TRBD2 . TRBJ2-2 TRBV5-1 TGCGCCAGCAGCTTGGCGGGAGGGCTCACCGGGGAGCTGTTTTTT CASSLAGGLTGELFF
TRBD1 . TRBJ2-2 TRBV27 TGTGCCAGCAGCCGGGACAGGGGTACCGGGGAGCTGTTTTTT CASSRDRGTGELFF
TRBD1 . TRBJ2-5 TRBV9 TGTGCCAGCAGCGTAGGGGGCCTACAGGGGGTACGCCAGTACTTC CASSVGGLQGVRQYF
TRBD1 . TRBJ2-2 TRBV9 TGTGCCAGCAGCGAGCGGACAGGGGACGCCGGGGAGCTGTTTTTT CASSERTGDAGELFF
TRBD1 . TRBJ2-7 TRBV28 TGTGCCAGCAGTCCGTCCGGGACAGGGATGTACGAGCAGTACTTC CASSPSGTGMYEQYF
TRBD2 . TRBJ2-5 TRBV7-3 TGTGCCAGCAGCCTGACTAGCGGGCAAGAGACCCAGTACTTC CASSLTSGQETQYF
TRBD1 . TRBJ1-2 TRBV6-5 TGTGCCAGCAGAAGGAGGGGGCAGGGCTACACCTTC CASRRRGQGYTF
. . TRBJ1-2 TRBV20-1 TGCAGTGCTAGAGTCTCCTATGGCTACACCTTC CSARVSYGYTF
. few TRBJ2-7 TRBV14 TGTGCCAGCAGCCAAGATAGACCCGGAGATGAGCAGTACTTC CASSQDRPGDEQYF
TRBD1 . TRBJ2-1 TRBV28 TGTGCCAGCCACTCCGGACAGGGTTTCTACAATGAGCAGTTCTTC CASHSGQGFYNEQFF
. . TRBJ2-1 TRBV5-1 TGCGCCAGCAGCCCGGAGAAGGTGCAGTTCTTC CASSPEKVQFF
. . TRBJ2-1 TRBV29-1 TGCAGCGTTGAACCCGCGGGTGAGCAGTTCTTC CSVEPAGEQFF
. . TRBJ1-1 TRBV5-6 TGTGCCAGCAGCTTGGAGGTGGGGGCGCGGGAAGCTTTCTTT CASSLEVGAREAFF
. once TRBJ2-5 TRBV14 TGTGCCAGCAGCTATATAGGACGGGGGGCCCGTGAGACCCAGTACTTC CASSYIGRGARETQYF
TRBD1 . TRBJ1-1 TRBV2 TGTGCCAGCAGACGGGGGACAGGGGACATGAACACTGAAGCTTTCTTT CASRRGTGDMNTEAFF
TRBD1 . TRBJ2-2 TRBV5-1 TGCGCCAGCAGCGCAGCCGGGACAGGGGGAACCGGGGAGCTGTTTTTT CASSAAGTGGTGELFF
TRBD2 . TRBJ2-7 TRBV11-2 TGTGCCAGCAGCCAGGTCGGGAGGAGCTCCTACGAGCAGTACTTC CASSQVGRSSYEQYF
TRBD1 . TRBJ2-1 TRBV27 TGTGCCAGCAGTTCCAGGATCGGACAGGGAAGGATGGATGAGCAGTTCTTC CASSSRIGQGRMDEQFF
TRBD2 . TRBJ2-1 TRBV27 TGTGCCAGCAGAAATCCGGGACTAGCGGGGAACAATGAGCAGTTCTTC CASRNPGLAGNNEQFF
. few TRBJ1-5 TRBV4-1 TGCGCCAGCAGCCAAGAGGGAGCCCGGCAGCCCCAGCATTTT CASSQEGARQPQHF
TRBD1 . TRBJ2-6 TRBV28 TGTGCCAGCAGTTTACCAGGGGGCACCTCTGGGGCCAACGTCCTGACTTTC CASSLPGGTSGANVLTF
TRBD1 . TRBJ2-5 TRBV27 TGTGCCAGTAGGAGAGGGACAGGATCGTCTCTAGAGACCCAGTACTTC CASRRGTGSSLETQYF
. . TRBJ2-1 TRBV10-1 TGCGCCAGCAGTGAGAGGGCGGGTCGGGAGCAGTTCTTC CASSERAGREQFF
. few TRBJ1-2 TRBV19 TGTGCCAGTAGTATGATCGGAGCTAACTATGGCTACACCTTC CASSMIGANYGYTF
. . TRBJ1-5 TRBV6-1 TGTGCCAGCAGTGAAGGGGCAGAATATCAGCCCCAGCATTTT CASSEGAEYQPQHF
. . TRBJ1-2 TRBV6-5 TGTGCCAGCAGTTACCTTCCGGGGGAACCAGGCTACACCTTC CASSYLPGEPGYTF
. few TRBJ2-1 TRBV7-9 TGTGCCAGCAGGAGGGACAACCCCGAGCAGTTCTTC CASRRDNPEQFF